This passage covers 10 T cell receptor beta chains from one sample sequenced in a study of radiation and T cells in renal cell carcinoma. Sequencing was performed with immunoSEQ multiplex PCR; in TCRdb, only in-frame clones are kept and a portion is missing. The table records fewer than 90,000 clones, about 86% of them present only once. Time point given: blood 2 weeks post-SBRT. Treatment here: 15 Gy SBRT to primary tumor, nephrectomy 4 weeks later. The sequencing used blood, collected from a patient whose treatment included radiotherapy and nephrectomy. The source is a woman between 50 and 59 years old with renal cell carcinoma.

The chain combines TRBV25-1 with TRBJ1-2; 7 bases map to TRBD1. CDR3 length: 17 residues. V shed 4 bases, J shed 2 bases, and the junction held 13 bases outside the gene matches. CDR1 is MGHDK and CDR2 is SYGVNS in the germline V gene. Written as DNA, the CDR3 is TGTGCCAGCAGTGGCCTTCTGGGAGGGGGCGCAAACTATGGCTACACCTTC. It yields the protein CASSGLLGGGANYGYTF.

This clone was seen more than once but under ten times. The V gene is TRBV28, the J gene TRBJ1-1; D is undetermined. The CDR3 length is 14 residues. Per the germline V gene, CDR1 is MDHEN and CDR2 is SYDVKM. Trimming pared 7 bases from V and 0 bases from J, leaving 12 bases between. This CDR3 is CASILTGMNTEAFF. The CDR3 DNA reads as TGTGCCAGCATACTAACGGGTATGAACACTGAAGCTTTCTTT.

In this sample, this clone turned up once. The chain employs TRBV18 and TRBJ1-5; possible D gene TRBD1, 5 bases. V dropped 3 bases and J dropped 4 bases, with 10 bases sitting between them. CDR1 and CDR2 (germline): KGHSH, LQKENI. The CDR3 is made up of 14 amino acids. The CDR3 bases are TGTGCCAGCTCACCGGATGGGGGTAATCAGCCCCAGCATTTT. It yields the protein CASSPDGGNQPQHF.

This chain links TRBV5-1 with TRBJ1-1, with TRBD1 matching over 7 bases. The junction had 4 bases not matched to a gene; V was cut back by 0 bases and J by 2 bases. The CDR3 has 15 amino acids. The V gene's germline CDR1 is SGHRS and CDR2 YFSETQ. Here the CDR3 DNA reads TGCGCCAGCAGCTTGGGGGGACAGTACAACACTGAAGCTTTCTTT. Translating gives CASSLGGQYNTEAFF.

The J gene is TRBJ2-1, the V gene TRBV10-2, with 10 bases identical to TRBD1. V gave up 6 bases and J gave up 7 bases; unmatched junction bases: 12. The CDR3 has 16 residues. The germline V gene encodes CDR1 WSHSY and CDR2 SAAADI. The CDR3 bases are TGCGCCAGCAGAGGTGACAGGGGGCGCGTTATAAATGAGCAGTTCTTC. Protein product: CASRGDRGRVINEQFF.

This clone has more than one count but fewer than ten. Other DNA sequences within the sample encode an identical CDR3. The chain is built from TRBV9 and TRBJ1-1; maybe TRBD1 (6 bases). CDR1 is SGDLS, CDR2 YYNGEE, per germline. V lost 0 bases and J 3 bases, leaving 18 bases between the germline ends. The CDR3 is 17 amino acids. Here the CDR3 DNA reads TGTGCCAGCAGCGTAGAAGCCCGTCGGGCAGGGGACACTGAAGCTTTCTTT. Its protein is CASSVEARRAGDTEAFF.

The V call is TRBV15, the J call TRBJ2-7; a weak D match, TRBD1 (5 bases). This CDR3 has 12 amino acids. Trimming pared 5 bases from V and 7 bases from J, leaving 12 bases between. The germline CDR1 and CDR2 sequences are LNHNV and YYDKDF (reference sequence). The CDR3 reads CATSLTVEEQYF. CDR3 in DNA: TGTGCCACCAGCCTGACAGTGGAGGAGCAGTACTTC.

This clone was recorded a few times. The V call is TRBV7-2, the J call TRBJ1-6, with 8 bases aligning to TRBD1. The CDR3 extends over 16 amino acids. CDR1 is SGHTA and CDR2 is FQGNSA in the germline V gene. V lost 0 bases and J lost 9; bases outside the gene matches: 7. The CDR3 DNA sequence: TGTGCCAGCAGCTTAGCTTATGGACAGGGTAGTTCACCCCTCCACTTT. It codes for CASSLAYGQGSSPLHF.

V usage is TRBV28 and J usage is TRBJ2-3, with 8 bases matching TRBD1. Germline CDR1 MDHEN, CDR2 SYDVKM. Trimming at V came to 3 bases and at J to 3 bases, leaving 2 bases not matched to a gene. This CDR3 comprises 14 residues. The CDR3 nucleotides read TGTGCCAGCAGTTTGGACAGGGCGACAGATACGCAGTATTTT. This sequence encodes CASSLDRATDTQYF. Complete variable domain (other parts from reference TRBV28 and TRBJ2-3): DVKVTQSSRYLVKRTGEKVFLECVQDMDHENMFWYRQDPGLGLRLIYFSYDVKMKEKGDIPEGYSVSREKKERFSLILESASTNQTSMYLCASSLDRATDTQYFGPGTRLTVL.

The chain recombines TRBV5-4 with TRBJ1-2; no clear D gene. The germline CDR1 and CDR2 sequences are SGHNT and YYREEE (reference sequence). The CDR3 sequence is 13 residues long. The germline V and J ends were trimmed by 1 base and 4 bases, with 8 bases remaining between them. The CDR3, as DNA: TGTGCCAGCAGCTTGCGGGGTTCCTATGGCTACACCTTC. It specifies CASSLRGSYGYTF. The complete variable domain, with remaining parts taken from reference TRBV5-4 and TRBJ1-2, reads ETGVTQSPTHLIKTRGQQVTLRCSSQSGHNTVSWYQQALGQGPQFIFQYYREEENGRGNFPPRFSGLQFPNYSSELNVNALELDDSALYLCASSLRGSYGYTFGSGTRLTVV.